The text below deals with one T cell receptor (beta chain). Its matching antigen is unknown. Negative isolation yielded CD4+ and CD8+ T cells, and FACS enriched TEMRA cells. This sample is part of a study of CD8 T cells in Susac syndrome. Points from the study as a whole: TCR sequencing and HLA analysis covered a relatively small number of individuals.

An input of about 0.45 to 1 ug of RNA was subjected to reverse transcription using random hexamers. It was immunoSEQ multiplex PCR that amplified TCR beta CDR3 across 54 Vbeta and 13 Jbeta. Each CDR3 protein is one row after TCRdb ran MiXCR on the immunoSEQ multiplex PCR reads. This sample has a few hundred thousand distinct CDR3 sequences, with around nine tenths found just once. Germline values: CDR1 SGHAT, CDR2 FQNNGV. The CDR3 runs 15 residues. Deletions cut 5 bases from V and 4 bases from J, with 17 bases between. The V gene is TRBV11-2, the J gene TRBJ1-2; maybe TRBD1 (5 bases). The sequencing input was CD8+ T cells from PBMCs. This TCR was sampled from a human donor with multiple sclerosis. CDR3: CASSPPRRERYGYTF. CDR3 DNA sequence: TGTGCCAGCAGCCCCCCCCGCAGGGAGCGCTATGGCTACACCTTC.